The subject of this entry is one T cell receptor beta chain. PBMCs were isolated at a quantity of at least 7 million per sample. The record originates from a study of blood T cells in healthy people across ages. From germline, CDR1 is SGHVS and CDR2 FNYEAQ. V was cut by 2 bases and J by 2 bases, with 10 bases left in between. The CDR3 runs 15 residues. Then a second PCR, running roughly 7 to 11 cycles, was carried out with a sample-barcoded 5' primer and a J-beta primer mix. TCRdb itself ran the 5' RACE reads through MiXCR, one entry per CDR3 protein. The table records almost 1 million distinct CDR3 sequences, roughly 51% of them present only once.

The sequence came from a woman between 55 and 75 years old in good health. V gene TRBV7-6 combines with J gene TRBJ2-1, with no clear D. The sequencing input was blood. The DNA of the CDR3 is TGTGCCAGCAGCTTACGTGGCCCACCCTACAATGAGCAGTTCTTC. Translating gives CASSLRGPPYNEQFF.